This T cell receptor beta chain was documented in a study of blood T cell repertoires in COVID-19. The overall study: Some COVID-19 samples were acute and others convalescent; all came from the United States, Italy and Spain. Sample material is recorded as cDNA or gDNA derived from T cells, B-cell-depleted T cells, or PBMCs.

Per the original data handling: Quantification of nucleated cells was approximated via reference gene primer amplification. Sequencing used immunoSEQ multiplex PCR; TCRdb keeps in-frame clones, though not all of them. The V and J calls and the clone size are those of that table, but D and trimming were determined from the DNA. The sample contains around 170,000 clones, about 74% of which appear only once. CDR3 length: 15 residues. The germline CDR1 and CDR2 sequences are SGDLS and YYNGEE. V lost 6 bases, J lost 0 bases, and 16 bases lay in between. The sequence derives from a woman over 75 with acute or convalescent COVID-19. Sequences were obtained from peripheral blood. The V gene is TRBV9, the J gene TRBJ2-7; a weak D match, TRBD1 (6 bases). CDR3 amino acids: CASTPNWDNSYEQYF. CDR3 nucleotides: TGTGCCAGCACCCCGAATTGGGACAACTCCTACGAGCAGTACTTC.